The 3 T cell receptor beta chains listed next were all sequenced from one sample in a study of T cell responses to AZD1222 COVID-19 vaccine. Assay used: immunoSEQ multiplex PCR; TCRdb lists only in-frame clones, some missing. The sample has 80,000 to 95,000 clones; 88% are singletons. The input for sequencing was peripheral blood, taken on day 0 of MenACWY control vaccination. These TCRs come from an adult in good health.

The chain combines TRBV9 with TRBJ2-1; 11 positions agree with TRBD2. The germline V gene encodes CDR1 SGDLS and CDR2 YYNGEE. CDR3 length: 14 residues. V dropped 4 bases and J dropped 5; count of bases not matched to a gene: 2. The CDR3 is CASSTGLADNEQFF. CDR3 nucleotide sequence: TGTGCCAGCAGCACGGGACTAGCGGACAATGAGCAGTTCTTC.

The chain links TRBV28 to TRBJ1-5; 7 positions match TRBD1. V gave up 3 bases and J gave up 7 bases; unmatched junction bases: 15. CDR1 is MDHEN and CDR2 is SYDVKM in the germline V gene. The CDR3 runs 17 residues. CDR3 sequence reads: CASSFIFEGAGDQPQHF. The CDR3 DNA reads TGTGCCAGCAGTTTTATATTCGAGGGGGCAGGGGACCAGCCCCAGCATTTT. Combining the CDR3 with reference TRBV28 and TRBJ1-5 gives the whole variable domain DVKVTQSSRYLVKRTGEKVFLECVQDMDHENMFWYRQDPGLGLRLIYFSYDVKMKEKGDIPEGYSVSREKKERFSLILESASTNQTSMYLCASSFIFEGAGDQPQHFGDGTRLSIL.

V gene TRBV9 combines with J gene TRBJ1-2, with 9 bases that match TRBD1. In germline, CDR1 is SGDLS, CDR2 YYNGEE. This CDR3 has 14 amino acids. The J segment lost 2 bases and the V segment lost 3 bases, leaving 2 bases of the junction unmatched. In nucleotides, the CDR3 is TGTGCCAGCAGCGGGACAGGGGCGAACTATGGCTACACCTTC. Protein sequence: CASSGTGANYGYTF. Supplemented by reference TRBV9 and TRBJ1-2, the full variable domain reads DSGVTQTPKHLITATGQRVTLRCSPRSGDLSVYWYQQSLDQGLQFLIQYYNGEERAKGNILERFSAQQFPDLHSELNLSSLELGDSALYFCASSGTGANYGYTFGSGTRLTVV.